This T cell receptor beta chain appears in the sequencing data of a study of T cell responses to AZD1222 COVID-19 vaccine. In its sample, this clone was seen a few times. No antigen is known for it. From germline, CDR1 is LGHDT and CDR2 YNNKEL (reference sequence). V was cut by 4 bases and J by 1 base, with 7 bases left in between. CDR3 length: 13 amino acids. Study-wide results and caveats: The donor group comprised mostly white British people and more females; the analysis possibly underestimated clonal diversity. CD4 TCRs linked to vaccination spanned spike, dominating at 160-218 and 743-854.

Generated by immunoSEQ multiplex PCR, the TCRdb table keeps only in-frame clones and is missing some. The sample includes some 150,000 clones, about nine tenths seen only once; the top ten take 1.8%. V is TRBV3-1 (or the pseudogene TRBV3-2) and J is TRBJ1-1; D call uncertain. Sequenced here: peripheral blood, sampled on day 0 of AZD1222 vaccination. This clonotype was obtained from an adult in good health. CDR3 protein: CASSPRGNTEAFF. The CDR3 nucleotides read TGTGCCAGCAGCCCCCGGGGGAACACTGAAGCTTTCTTT.